This T cell receptor (beta chain) was found in a study of blood T cells in healthy people across ages. Study-wide points: Higher diversity, along with more naive CD4+ cells, distinguished long-lived donors from aged donors.

In regard to this clonotype: Antigen: not known.

A sample-barcoded 5' primer and a J-beta primer mix were used in a second PCR of roughly 6 to 11 cycles. Every molecule of cDNA carried a tag from a template-switch adaptor with 12 random nucleotides. TCRdb redid the calling of the 5' RACE reads with MiXCR, one entry per CDR3 protein. The sample shows 1.5 million to 1.8 million distinct CDR3 sequences, approximately 39% of them seen only once. The CDR3 is made up of 15 amino acids. The V and J ends lost 3 bases and 11 bases respectively, with 22 bases between them. From germline, CDR1 is SGHTA and CDR2 FQGNSA. Healthy Caucasian individuals from Russia aged about 6 to 90 were enrolled as donors.

The sequence was collected from a woman aged 18-29 years in good health. The chain couples TRBV7-2 to TRBJ2-5, with a weak D call TRBD2 (6 bases). Sequencing input: blood. CDR3 DNA sequence: TGTGCCAGCAGCTTTTCGGGAGAGGGATCCAATGAGCAGTACTTC. Protein: CASSFSGEGSNEQYF. The variable domain in full, with the rest retrieved from reference TRBV7-2 and TRBJ2-5, is GAGVSQSPSNKVTEKGKDVELRCDPISGHTALYWYRQSLGQGLEFLIYFQGNSAPDKSGLPSDRFSAERTGGSVSTLTIQRTQQEDSAVYLCASSFSGEGSNEQYFGPGTRLLVL.